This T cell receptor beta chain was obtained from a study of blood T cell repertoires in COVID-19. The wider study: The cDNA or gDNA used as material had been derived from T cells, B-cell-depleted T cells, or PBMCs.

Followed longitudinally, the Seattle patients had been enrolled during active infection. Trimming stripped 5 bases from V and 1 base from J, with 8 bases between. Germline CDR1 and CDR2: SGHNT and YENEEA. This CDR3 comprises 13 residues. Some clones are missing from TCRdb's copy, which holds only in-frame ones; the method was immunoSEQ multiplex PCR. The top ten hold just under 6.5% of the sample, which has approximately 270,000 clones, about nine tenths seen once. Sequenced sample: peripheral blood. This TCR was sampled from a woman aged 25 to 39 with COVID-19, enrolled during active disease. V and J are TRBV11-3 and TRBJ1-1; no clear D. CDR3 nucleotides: TGTGCCAGCAGCCTTACTGAGAACACTGAAGCTTTCTTT. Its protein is CASSLTENTEAFF.